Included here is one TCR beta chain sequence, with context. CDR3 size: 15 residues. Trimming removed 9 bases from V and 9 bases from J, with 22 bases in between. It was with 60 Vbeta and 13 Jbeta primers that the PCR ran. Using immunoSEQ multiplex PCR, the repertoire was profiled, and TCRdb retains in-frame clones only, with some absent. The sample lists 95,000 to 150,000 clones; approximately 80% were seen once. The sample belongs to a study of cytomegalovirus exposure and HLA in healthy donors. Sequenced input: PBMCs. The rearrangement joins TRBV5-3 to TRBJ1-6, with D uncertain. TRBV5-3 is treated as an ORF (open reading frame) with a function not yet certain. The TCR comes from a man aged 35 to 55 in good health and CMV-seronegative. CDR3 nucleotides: TGTGCCACACTAGACGGACGGATGGCGATTTCACCCCTCCACTTT. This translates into CATLDGRMAISPLHF.